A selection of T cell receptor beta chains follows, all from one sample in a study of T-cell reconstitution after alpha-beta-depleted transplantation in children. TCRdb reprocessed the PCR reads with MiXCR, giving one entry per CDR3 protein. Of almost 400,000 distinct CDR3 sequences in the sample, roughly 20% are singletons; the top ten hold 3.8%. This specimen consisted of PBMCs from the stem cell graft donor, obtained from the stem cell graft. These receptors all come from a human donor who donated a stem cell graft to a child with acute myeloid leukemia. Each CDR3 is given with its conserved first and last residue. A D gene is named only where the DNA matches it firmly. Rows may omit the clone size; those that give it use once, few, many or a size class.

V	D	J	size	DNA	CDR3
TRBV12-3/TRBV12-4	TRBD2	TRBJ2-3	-	TGTGCCAGCAGTCCGGGACTAGCGGGAGGGCATTGGAGCACAGATACGCAGTATTTT	CASSPGLAGGHWSTDTQYF
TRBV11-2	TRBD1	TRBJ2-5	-	TGTGCCAGCAGCCGGGGACAGGCGCAAGAGACCCAGTACTTC	CASSRGQAQETQYF
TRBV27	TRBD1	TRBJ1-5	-	TGTGCCAGCAGTCCCGTTTCCGGGACAGGGGGTAGCAATCAGCCCCAGCATTTT	CASSPVSGTGGSNQPQHF
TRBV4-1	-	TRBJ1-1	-	TGCGCCAGCAGCCAAAAACAGGGCGCCAGTGGCACTGAAGCTTTCTTT	CASSQKQGASGTEAFF
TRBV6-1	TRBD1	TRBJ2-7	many	TGTGCCAGCAGCCTGGACAGGGCGGCCTACGAGCAGTACTTC	CASSLDRAAYEQYF
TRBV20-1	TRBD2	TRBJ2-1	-	TGCAGTCCCGGAGGTGGACTAGCGGGATACGATGAGCAGTTCTTC	CSPGGGLAGYDEQFF
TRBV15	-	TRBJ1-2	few	TGTGCCACCAGCCAGAGCAGGGGAGCTAACTATGGCTACACCTTC	CATSQSRGANYGYTF
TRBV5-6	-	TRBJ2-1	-	TGTGCCAGCAGCGTTCTAGCTAATAAGTACAATGAGCAGTTCTTC	CASSVLANKYNEQFF
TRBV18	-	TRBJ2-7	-	TGTGCCAGCTCCCCAGCCTCTCGGGACTACGAGCAGTACTTC	CASSPASRDYEQYF
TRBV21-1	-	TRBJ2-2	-	TGTGCCAGCAGCAAAGTAGAGGGTGCCGGGGAGCTGTTTTTT	CASSKVEGAGELFF
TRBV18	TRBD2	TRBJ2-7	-	TGTGCCAGCTCACCAAGTAGCGGGAGGGCCGGGGAGCAGTACTTC	CASSPSSGRAGEQYF
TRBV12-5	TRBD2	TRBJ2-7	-	TGTGCTAGTGGTTTGGCTAGCGGCCTTACCTCCTACGAGCAGTACTTC	CASGLASGLTSYEQYF
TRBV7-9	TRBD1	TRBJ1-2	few	TGTGCCAGCAGCTCTCGGACAGGGAACTATGGCTACACCTTC	CASSSRTGNYGYTF
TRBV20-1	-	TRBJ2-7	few	TGCAGTGCGATCCCCCTTACCTCAATTCACGAGCAGTACTTC	CSAIPLTSIHEQYF
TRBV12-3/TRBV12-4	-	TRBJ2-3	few	TGTGCCAGCAGTTCCAATGCGGGACTTTCCGGGAGTGGGACGCAGTATTTT	CASSSNAGLSGSGTQYF
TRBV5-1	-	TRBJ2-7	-	TGCGCCAGCAGCTTGGAACCTTCTACAGGGACCTCCTACGAGCAGTACTTC	CASSLEPSTGTSYEQYF
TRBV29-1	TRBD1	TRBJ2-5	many	TGCAGCGTGGGGACAGGGGTAGAGACCCAGTACTTC	CSVGTGVETQYF
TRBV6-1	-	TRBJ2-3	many	TGTGCCAGCACGCGTTTGCCGGATTTCAGCGATACGCAGTATTTT	CASTRLPDFSDTQYF
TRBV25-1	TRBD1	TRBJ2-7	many	TGTGCCAGCAGGGACAGGTCTTCCTACGAGCAGTACTTC	CASRDRSSYEQYF
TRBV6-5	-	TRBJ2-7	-	TGTGCCAGCAGTTTCGGGACCCTTAAAATGGAGCAGTACTTC	CASSFGTLKMEQYF
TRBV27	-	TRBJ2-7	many	TGTGCCAGCAGTCGGACATCGAAGTCATACGAGCAGTACTTC	CASSRTSKSYEQYF
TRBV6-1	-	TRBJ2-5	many	TGTGCCAGCAGTACACAGGGGAGCGGGTTAGAGACCCAGTACTTC	CASSTQGSGLETQYF
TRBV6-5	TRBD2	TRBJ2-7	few	TGTGCCAGCAGTTACTCGACTAGCGGGAGCACCTACGAGCAGTACTTC	CASSYSTSGSTYEQYF
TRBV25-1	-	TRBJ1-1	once	TGTGCCAGCAGTGATAGGGGTGATCGGGCTTTCTTT	CASSDRGDRAFF
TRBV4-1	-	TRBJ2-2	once	TGCGCCAGCAGCCCGGGGACTGTTTGGACCGGGGAGCTGTTTTTT	CASSPGTVWTGELFF
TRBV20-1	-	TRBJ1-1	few	TGCAGTCAGGGGCAGATGAACACTGAAGCTTTCTTT	CSQGQMNTEAFF
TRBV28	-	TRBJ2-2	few	TGTGCCAGCAGTCCCCCCTCTCAGGGCACCGGGGAGCTGTTTTTT	CASSPPSQGTGELFF
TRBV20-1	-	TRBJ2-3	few	TGCAGCTCACTCCCCCCCGGGGCAGATACGCAGTATTTT	CSSLPPGADTQYF
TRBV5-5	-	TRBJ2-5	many	TGTGCCAGCAGCCCGGGGGAAGGCAGACAAGAGACCCAGTACTTC	CASSPGEGRQETQYF
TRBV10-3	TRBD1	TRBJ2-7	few	TGTGCCATCATGGGACAGGAATCCTACGAGCAGTACTTC	CAIMGQESYEQYF
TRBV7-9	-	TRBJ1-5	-	TGTGCCAGCAGCTTAGTTCGTTCTGGAGAGCATCAGCCCCAGCATTTT	CASSLVRSGEHQPQHF
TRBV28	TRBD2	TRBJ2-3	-	TGTGCCAGCAGTCCGGGGAGACATACTAGCGGGAGTGTGTATACGCAGTATTTT	CASSPGRHTSGSVYTQYF
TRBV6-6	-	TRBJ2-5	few	TGTGCCAGCAGTTACTCTTGGGGAGAGACCCAGTACTTC	CASSYSWGETQYF
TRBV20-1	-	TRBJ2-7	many	TGCAGTGCCCCGATAGGGTTGGACGAGCAGTACTTC	CSAPIGLDEQYF
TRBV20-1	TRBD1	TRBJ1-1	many	TGCAGTGCTAGAGAAGTAACAGGGGCTGGCACTGAAGCTTTCTTT	CSAREVTGAGTEAFF
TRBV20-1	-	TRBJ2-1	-	TGCAGTGCTAGGGGGTTTGGGGTGAATAGTGAGCAGTTCTTC	CSARGFGVNSEQFF
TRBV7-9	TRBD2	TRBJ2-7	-	TGTGCCAGCAGCTTAGCCCCTTTAGCGGGAGGGCCCTACGAGCAGTACTTC	CASSLAPLAGGPYEQYF
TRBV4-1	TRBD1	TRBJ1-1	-	TGCGCCAGCAGCCACACGGACAGGGCGCCGTCTGAAGCTTTCTTT	CASSHTDRAPSEAFF
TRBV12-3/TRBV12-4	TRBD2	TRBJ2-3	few	TGTGCCAGCAGCCCTCAGACTAGCGTGAGCACAGATACGCAGTATTTT	CASSPQTSVSTDTQYF
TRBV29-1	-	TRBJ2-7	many	TGCAGCGTTGACGGGAGCTCCTACGAGCAGTACTTC	CSVDGSSYEQYF
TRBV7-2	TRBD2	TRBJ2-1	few	TGTGCCAGCAGCTTAGGTCCGCTAGCGGGAAACAATGAGCAGTTCTTC	CASSLGPLAGNNEQFF
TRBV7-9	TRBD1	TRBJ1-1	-	TGTGCCAGCAGCTTATCGGGGACAGGGATGAACACTGAAGCTTTCTTT	CASSLSGTGMNTEAFF
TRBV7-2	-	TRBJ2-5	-	TGTGCCAGCAGCCCGGGACCGTCCACCCGTGAGACCCAGTACTTC	CASSPGPSTRETQYF
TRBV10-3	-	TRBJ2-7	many	TGTGCCATCAGGGACGATCATCAGGGGGGCTCCTACGAGCAGTACTTC	CAIRDDHQGGSYEQYF
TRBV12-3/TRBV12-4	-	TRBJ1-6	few	TGTGCCAGCATGGGCAGCCTCTATAATTCACCCCTCCACTTT	CASMGSLYNSPLHF
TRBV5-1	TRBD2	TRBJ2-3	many	TGTGCCAGCTCACCGGGACTAGCGGGAGGAACAGATACGCAGTATTTT	CASSPGLAGGTDTQYF
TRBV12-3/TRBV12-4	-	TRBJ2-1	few	TGTGCCAGTGGGGCGGGGCCCCCTTACAATGAGCAGTTCTTC	CASGAGPPYNEQFF